The sequence of this T cell receptor beta chain was determined in a study of low-dose radiotherapy and immunotherapy resistance in tumors (dated by TCRdb to between 2022 and 2023). For context, the study as a whole: In Cohort 1, each fraction delivered 0.5 Gy every 2 weeks, and the prescribed total PTV dose was 6.5 Gy. Patients in Cohort 2 were given 1 Gy per fraction every two weeks, for a total of 13 Gy across 26 weeks. Aspirin 300 mg was taken orally once daily by patients for four cycles, starting on cycle 1 day 1. The translational analysis covered eight patients: three from the first dose cohort and the first five from the second dose cohort. No randomization into treatment groups was done for the people taking part in the trial. Nivolumab was administered intravenously as a 240 mg flat dose every two weeks, and ipilimumab was administered intravenously at 1 mg/kg every six weeks. Cyclophosphamide 200 mg/m2 was administered intravenously every two weeks, one day before each radiation and immunotherapy administration.

Explained via the paper, the time point label denotes: before trial treatment. The donors took part in RACIN, a single-arm, phase I, dose-escalation trial that combined nivolumab, ipilimumab, aspirin, low-dose cyclophosphamide and low-dose radiotherapy. Patients with advanced, TIL-negative solid tumors were considered eligible. To make first-strand cDNA, Superscript III was used along with a set of TRAV- and TRBV-specific primers so that both the TCRalpha and TCRbeta chains were covered. TCRs were amplified for 20 to 25 PCR cycles with Phusion, using a constant-region primer paired with the adapter attached to the V primers. The isolated mRNA was amplified using the MessageAmp II aRNA Amplification Kit, with in vitro transcription performed for 15 to 20 hours at 37 degrees C. The Dynabeads mRNA DIRECT Purification Kit was used to isolate mRNA for TCR sequencing. Indexed Illumina adapters were added in a second Phusion PCR of around 27 cycles, and the PCR products were purified with AMPure XP beads. TCRalpha and TCRbeta libraries were deep-sequenced on an Illumina MiniSeq instrument. As for how the authors treated the data: Using custom Perl scripts, TCR sequences that encoded the same protein were pooled, out-of-frame sequences were dropped, and the abundance of each clonotype was calculated. TCR sequences supported by only a single read were excluded from analysis. Repertoire metrics included Shannon entropy, Gini index, clonality, richness, and frequency of TCRs shared between repertoires. TCRdb took the public reads, trimmed them with fastp at Q25, ran MiXCR for clone calling and kept in-frame beta chains. Rows are combined by CDR3 protein, so each entry shows the most common genes and DNA. It is TCRdb's table, rather than the study itself, that gives the V and J calls and clone size. Here the sample has nearly 95,000 distinct CDR3 sequences; around 9.2% occur a single time. The ten largest clonotypes hold roughly 1% of the sample.

This clonotype was seen only a few times. No cognate antigen has been identified for it. Per-nucleotide qualities are absent, and no much larger clonotype sits a single base away. The sequence was collected from a male donor with prostate cancer. Sequenced material: PBMCs, taken before treatment.

The nucleotides read TGCGCCAGCAGCTTGGAGGGAGGGAATGAGCAGTTCTTC. It translates as CASSLEGGNEQFF. The rearranged segments are TRBV5-1 and TRBJ2-1, with 7 bases in between that match TRBD2. The CDR3 has 13 amino acids, counting the end cysteine and phenylalanine. Here the CDR3 DNA is all that survives: 39 bases in frame from base 1. The germline V gene provides CDR1 SGHRS and CDR2 YFSETQ. At the junction V is shortened by 0 bases and J by 7 bases; bases outside the gene matches: 1. The CDR3 plus the reference TRBV5-1 and TRBJ2-1 genes for the other parts give the full variable domain: KAGVTQTPRYLIKTRGQQVTLSCSPISGHRSVSWYQQTPGQGLQFLFEYFSETQRNKGNFPGRFSGRQFSNSRSEMNVSTLELGDSALYLCASSLEGGNEQFFGPGTRLTVL.